Presented here are 21 T cell receptor beta chains from one specimen sequenced in a study of relationships among human T cell subsets. The T cell receptor alpha and beta CDR3 regions were amplified from mRNA by semiquantitative ARM-PCR. Exponential amplification used communal superprimers after tagged nested gene-specific primers in ARM-PCR. TCRdb reprocessed the multiplex PCR reads with MiXCR, giving one entry per CDR3 protein. The sample holds fewer than 16,000 distinct CDR3 sequences, around two thirds seen once. The specimen sequenced was total T cells sorted from blood. The receptors derive from a man in his forties in good health.

CDR3 nucleotide sequence: TGTGCCAGTAGTATTCTTAGCGGTTTCTACAATGAGCAGTTCTTC. Encoded protein: CASSILSGFYNEQFF. The rearrangement joins TRBV19 to TRBJ2-1; D possibly corresponds to TRBD2 (6 bases). The CDR3 is 15 amino acids. V was shortened by 3 bases and J by 3 bases, with 12 bases between the two germline ends. Germline CDR1 LNHDA, CDR2 SQIVND (reference sequence).

The chain is built from TRBV5-1 and TRBJ2-3; D is undetermined. Germline V gives CDR1 SGHRS, CDR2 YFSETQ. V shed 0 bases and J shed 0 bases, with 11 bases lying between them. The CDR3 has 16 amino acids. The CDR3 spells CASSLEPPPSTDTQYF. The DNA of the CDR3 is TGCGCCAGCAGCTTGGAGCCCCCGCCGAGCACAGATACGCAGTATTTT. The entire variable domain, with the rest obtained from reference TRBV5-1 and TRBJ2-3, is as follows: KAGVTQTPRYLIKTRGQQVTLSCSPISGHRSVSWYQQTPGQGLQFLFEYFSETQRNKGNFPGRFSGRQFSNSRSEMNVSTLELGDSALYLCASSLEPPPSTDTQYFGPGTRLTVL.

The chain uses TRBV27 and TRBJ1-6; maybe TRBD1 (6 bases). The germline V gene encodes CDR1 MNHEY and CDR2 SMNVEV (reference sequence). The CDR3 covers 15 residues. The V gene lost 2 bases and the J gene lost 7 bases, with 12 bases spanning the gap. The CDR3 DNA reads as TGTGCCAGCAGTTTAGACAGGATGTGGAATTCACCCCTCCACTTT. Amino acid sequence: CASSLDRMWNSPLHF.

This clonotype was seen a handful of times. The V call is TRBV11-1, the J call TRBJ2-3, with D unclear. V lost 1 base and J lost 2, with 10 bases in between. The CDR3 is 15 residues long. From germline, CDR1 is SGHAT and CDR2 FQDESV (reference sequence). CDR3 region: CASSLDLGSTDTQYF. The CDR3 region has the DNA TGTGCCAGCAGCTTAGACCTAGGATCCACAGATACGCAGTATTTT.

This chain links TRBV15 with TRBJ2-2; D remains unclear. The V gene's germline CDR1 is LNHNV and CDR2 YYDKDF (reference sequence). Trimming left V 5 bases short and J 2 bases short, with 12 bases between. The CDR3 contains 15 residues. The DNA of the CDR3 is TGTGCCACCAGCCCCCGGAAGGACAACACCGGGGAGCTGTTTTTT. This translates into CATSPRKDNTGELFF.

This clonotype has only a few counts. The gene calls are TRBV10-3 and TRBJ1-5; maybe TRBD1 (5 bases). The CDR3 covers 14 residues. The germline gives CDR1 ENHRY, CDR2 SYGVKD. The V end lost 2 bases, the J end lost 0 bases, and 5 bases lay between the germline ends. The CDR3 nucleotides are TGTGCCATCAGTGAGGGGGGTAGCAATCAGCCCCAGCATTTT. It codes for CAISEGGSNQPQHF.

The CDR3: CASSATRGGKSGNTIYF. The CDR3 bases are TGTGCCAGCAGCGCTACGCGCGGGGGGAAGTCTGGAAACACCATATATTTT. The V gene is TRBV28, the J gene TRBJ1-3; D is perhaps TRBD1 (5 bases). The CDR3 runs 17 residues. CDR1 and CDR2 (germline): MDHEN, SYDVKM. V was trimmed by 6 bases and J by 1 base, leaving 19 bases between them.

This chain joins TRBV20-1 and TRBJ1-5; D call uncertain. The CDR3 length is 14 residues. V dropped 6 bases and J dropped 0 bases, with 12 bases sitting between them. Germline lookup yields CDR1 DFQATT and CDR2 SNEGSKA (reference sequence). The CDR3 nucleotides read TGCAGTGCGAAGTCCAGCTTTAGCAATCAGCCCCAGCATTTT. The encoded protein is CSAKSSFSNQPQHF.

Written as DNA, the CDR3 is TGTGCCATCAGTGAGTCTTCAGGAGACTATGGCTACACCTTC. Residues: CAISESSGDYGYTF. The V call is TRBV10-3, the J call TRBJ1-2, with D unresolved. This CDR3 region has 14 residues. Germline V gene data show CDR1 as ENHRY and CDR2 as SYGVKD. V shed 0 bases and J shed 3 bases, with 8 bases lying between them.

The sample holds a few counts of this clonotype. The chain recombines TRBV5-1 with TRBJ2-3; 10 bases line up with TRBD2. CDR1 is SGHRS, CDR2 YFSETQ, per germline. The V segment lost 7 bases and the J segment 0 bases; nucleotides outside the gene matches: 5. This CDR3 has 15 amino acids. The CDR3 bases are TGCGCCAGCGCCACTAGCGGGGAAAGCACAGATACGCAGTATTTT. This gives the protein CASATSGESTDTQYF.

The genes are TRBV4-1 and TRBJ1-5; D unclear. CDR1 and CDR2 (germline): MGHRA, YSYEKL. The ends were cut back, 1 base at V and 7 bases at J, with 11 bases in the middle. The CDR3 has 14 residues. CDR3 region: CASSQVGPGQPQHF. The CDR3 nucleotides are TGCGCCAGCAGCCAAGTAGGCCCCGGGCAGCCCCAGCATTTT.

This clonotype has only one observation. The V call is TRBV5-1, the J call TRBJ1-1, with D uncertain. The V end was cut by 0 bases, the J end by 4 bases, with 7 bases between. Germline CDR1 reads SGHRS; CDR2 reads YFSETQ. The CDR3 totals 13 residues. CDR3 coding DNA: TGCGCCAGCAGCTTGGGGTCGCGCACTGAAGCTTTCTTT. This codes for CASSLGSRTEAFF.

This chain connects TRBV6-6 to TRBJ2-1; D call uncertain. CDR3 length: 11 amino acids. Trimming stripped 6 bases from V and 12 bases from J, with 12 bases between. Germline V gene sequence: CDR1 MNHNY, CDR2 SVGAGI (reference sequence). The CDR3 protein is CASSPHEVQFF. In DNA, the CDR3 is TGTGCCAGCAGCCCACACGAGGTGCAGTTCTTC.

This clonotype was recorded once. The CDR3 loop is CASSQVPGNTIYF. The CDR3 nucleotides read TGCGCCAGCAGCCAAGTGCCCGGAAACACCATATATTTT. This chain connects TRBV4-1 to TRBJ1-3, with D uncertain. Between the trimmed V and J ends, which lost 1 base and 4 bases, there was a span of 5 bases. The CDR3 runs 13 residues. Per the germline V gene, CDR1 is MGHRA and CDR2 is YSYEKL.

This clonotype was counted a few times. This chain joins TRBV20-1 and TRBJ1-1, with D possibly TRBD1 on 5 matching bases. Trimming took 1 base from V and 0 from J, leaving 12 bases between them. The CDR3 extends over 15 amino acids. Germline values: CDR1 DFQATT, CDR2 SNEGSKA (reference sequence). This CDR3 reads CSARGGVMVNTEAFF. DNA of the CDR3: TGCAGTGCTAGAGGGGGGGTTATGGTGAACACTGAAGCTTTCTTT.

This sequence joins TRBV6-6 and TRBJ2-3; D is possibly TRBD1 (5 bases). This CDR3 is built from 13 residues. The V gene's germline CDR1 is MNHNY and CDR2 SVGAGI (reference sequence). Trimming shortened V by 6 bases and J by 0 bases, and 7 bases separated the two germline ends. CDR3 nucleotides: TGTGCCAGCAGCGGACACAGCACAGATACGCAGTATTTT. Residues: CASSGHSTDTQYF.

The chain carries TRBV30 and TRBJ2-1; possibly TRBD1 for D (6 bases). Trimming cost V 2 bases and J 11 bases, with 16 bases left between them. Germline V CDR1 and CDR2: GTSNPN, SVGIG (reference sequence). The CDR3 length is 13 residues. CDR3 loop: CAWSQGSGPKQFF. CDR3 bases: TGTGCCTGGAGTCAGGGGTCTGGCCCCAAGCAGTTCTTC. Using reference TRBV30 and TRBJ2-1 for the parts outside the CDR3, the full variable domain is SQTIHQWPATLVQPVGSPLSLECTVEGTSNPNLYWYRQAAGRGLQLLFYSVGIGQISSEVPQNLSASRPQDRQFILSSKKLLLSDSGFYLCAWSQGSGPKQFFGPGTRLTVL.

The CDR3 region is CSAREGTAHGPQHF. The CDR3 nucleotides are TGCAGTGCTAGAGAGGGTACCGCCCATGGGCCCCAGCATTTT. J is TRBJ1-5 and V is TRBV20-1; no firm D call. The CDR3 contains 14 residues. Per the germline V gene, CDR1 is DFQATT and CDR2 is SNEGSKA (reference sequence). V was pared by 0 bases and J by 9 bases, with 15 bases between.

DNA of the CDR3: TGTGCCAGCAGCGACCGGAGCAATCAGCCCCAGCATTTT. This codes for CASSDRSNQPQHF. V and J are TRBV12-3 or TRBV12-4 and TRBJ1-5; D is ambiguous. Trimming removed 6 bases at V and 1 base at J, with 7 bases between. The CDR3 sequence is 13 residues long.

The chain uses TRBV20-1 and TRBJ1-1; D perhaps matches TRBD1 (6 bases). There are 14 residues in the CDR3. Germline V lookup: CDR1 DFQATT, CDR2 SNEGSKA (reference sequence). Trimming took 3 bases from V and 0 from J, leaving 11 bases between them. The CDR3 loop reads CSASGNRVNTEAFF. Here the CDR3 DNA reads TGCAGTGCTAGCGGGAACAGGGTGAACACTGAAGCTTTCTTT.

The chain joins TRBV7-9 to TRBJ2-5, with D tentatively TRBD2 (5 bases). CDR3 size: 15 residues. CDR1 is SEHNR and CDR2 is FQNEAQ in the germline V gene (reference sequence). V was trimmed by 1 base and J by 3 bases, leaving 12 bases between them. CDR3 protein: CASSLGYGNKETQYF. In nucleotides, the CDR3 is TGTGCCAGCAGCTTAGGCTACGGGAATAAAGAGACCCAGTACTTC.